The 14 T cell receptor beta chains in this list originate from one sample, sequenced in a study of T cells in Graves' hyperthyroidism and ophthalmopathy. The TCR beta CDR3 regions underwent amplification using RNA transcripts as the source. Carried out on the TCR CDR3, a first-round RT-PCR used the HTBI primer set. From the multiplex PCR reads, TCRdb called clonotypes with MiXCR, one entry per CDR3 protein. The repertoire holds more than 550,000 distinct CDR3 sequences, with 45% as singletons. Sequencing was carried out using peripheral blood or thyroid tissue (not recorded which). All receptors derive from an adult man with Graves' disease, either hyperthyroidism or ophthalmopathy (not recorded which).

At least ten counts were recorded for this clonotype. The CDR3 protein is CASSLDGGGDSPLHF. CDR3 in DNA: TGTGCCAGCAGCTTAGACGGGGGTGGGGATTCACCCCTCCACTTT. The chain joins TRBV7-8 to TRBJ1-6; a possible D gene is TRBD1 (5 bases). The CDR3 is made up of 15 amino acids. Per germline, CDR1 SGHVS and CDR2 FQNEAQ. V was trimmed by 1 base and J by 8 bases, leaving 12 bases between them.

The rearrangement joins TRBV24-1 to TRBJ1-1, with 7 bases lining up with TRBD1. The V gene end was trimmed by 4 bases and the J gene end by 5 bases; junction bases not matched to a gene: 15. CDR3 size: 17 residues. Germline V gene lookup returns CDR1 KGHDR and CDR2 SFDVKD. The CDR3 nucleotides are TGTGCCACCAGTGACTATCCCGGGACAGAGGGAAAGACTGAAGCTTTCTTT. Its protein is CATSDYPGTEGKTEAFF.

V gene TRBV13 combines with J gene TRBJ2-5; no definite D call. The V end lost 0 bases, the J end lost 5 bases, and 7 bases lay between the germline ends. Germline V lookup: CDR1 PRHDT, CDR2 FYEKMQ (reference sequence). This CDR3 has 13 amino acids. This CDR3 reads CASSLGEKETQYF. Here the CDR3 DNA reads TGTGCCAGCAGCTTAGGGGAGAAGGAGACCCAGTACTTC.

This clonotype was recorded a few times. Sequence at one end of the junction differs from germline and may be a read error. The rearrangement uses TRBV2 and TRBJ1-4; D ambiguous. CDR1 and CDR2 (germline): SNHLY, FYNNEI. The CDR3 has 12 residues. CDR3 nucleotides: TGTGCCATCAGTGATCGGGTTGAAAAACTGTTTTTT. It yields the protein CAISDRVEKLFF.

This clonotype has a handful of counts. The chain is built from TRBV20-1 and TRBJ2-5, with TRBD2 matching over 7 bases. Germline loops: CDR1 DFQATT, CDR2 SNEGSKA (reference sequence). V lost 4 bases, J lost 2 bases, and 4 bases stayed unmatched. The CDR3 consists of 13 residues. CDR3 sequence (DNA): TGCAGTGCTATGCGGGGGAGGCAAGAGACCCAGTACTTC. Its protein product is CSAMRGRQETQYF.

This clonotype has at least ten counts. This sequence joins TRBV29-1 and TRBJ1-1, with D tentatively TRBD1 (5 bases). CDR3 length equals 13 residues. CDR1 is SQVTM and CDR2 is ANQGSEA in the germline V gene. Deletions cut 4 bases from V and 3 bases from J, with 12 bases between. Written as DNA, the CDR3 is TGCAGCGTTGCAGCTTCGGGGGACACTGAAGCTTTCTTT. Amino acid sequence: CSVAASGDTEAFF.

V gene TRBV2 combines with J gene TRBJ2-7, with D uncertain. Germline CDR1 reads SNHLY; CDR2 reads FYNNEI. The CDR3 length is 13 residues. V gave up 5 bases and J gave up 2 bases, with 10 bases separating them. CDR3 in amino acids: CASSPTETYEQYF. Here the CDR3 DNA reads TGTGCCAGCAGTCCCACAGAGACCTACGAGCAGTACTTC. Full variable domain (missing parts from reference TRBV2 and TRBJ2-7): EPEVTQTPSHQVTQMGQEVILRCVPISNHLYFYWYRQILGQKVEFLVSFYNNEISEKSEIFDDQFSVERPDGSNFTLKIRSTKLEDSAMYFCASSPTETYEQYFGPGTRLTVT.

Many counts were recorded for this clonotype. The genes are TRBV7-6 and TRBJ2-7; 9 nucleotides line up with TRBD2. J gave up 4 bases and V 6 bases, and 10 bases lay outside the gene matches. The CDR3 has 15 residues. The V gene's germline CDR1 is SGHVS and CDR2 FNYEAQ. The CDR3 region has the DNA TGTGCCAGCAGTTACCGGGCTAGCGGGACTTACGAGCAGTACTTC. Its protein is CASSYRASGTYEQYF.

V usage is TRBV10-3 and J usage is TRBJ1-5; D is undetermined. The CDR3 extends over 13 amino acids. Looked up from germline, CDR1 is ENHRY and CDR2 is SYGVKD. Trimming shortened V by 3 bases and J by 8 bases, and 11 bases separated the two germline ends. The CDR3 protein is CAISDDGLKPQHF. CDR3 nucleotides: TGTGCCATCAGTGATGACGGCCTAAAGCCCCAGCATTTT.

This chain uses TRBV2 with TRBJ2-2; the D is unclear. V was pared by 0 bases and J by 3 bases, with 8 bases between. The CDR3 is 15 residues long. Germline V gene data show CDR1 as SNHLY and CDR2 as FYNNEI. DNA of the CDR3: TGTGCCAGCAGTGAAGCGCATGGCTACACCGGGGAGCTGTTTTTT. As protein: CASSEAHGYTGELFF.

This chain connects TRBV7-8 to TRBJ2-2; 7 bases line up with TRBD1. This CDR3 is built from 18 residues. Per the germline V gene, CDR1 is SGHVS and CDR2 is FQNEAQ. Trimming at V came to 1 base and at J to 3 bases, leaving 11 bases not matched to a gene. The CDR3 region is CASSLGWPGGSHTGELFF. The CDR3, as DNA: TGTGCCAGCAGCTTAGGTTGGCCAGGGGGTTCTCACACCGGGGAGCTGTTTTTT. Variable domain in full (rest from reference TRBV7-8 and TRBJ2-2): GAGVSQSPRYKVAKRGQDVALRCDPISGHVSLFWYQQALGQGPEFLTYFQNEAQLDKSGLPSDRFFAERPEGSVSTLKIQRTQQEDSAVYLCASSLGWPGGSHTGELFFGEGSRLTVL.

This clonotype was detected a few times. The V gene is TRBV2, the J gene TRBJ1-4; D is possibly TRBD1 (6 bases). CDR1 and CDR2 (germline): SNHLY, FYNNEI. The ends were cut back, 10 bases at V and 3 bases at J, with 12 bases in the middle. The CDR3 is made up of 13 amino acids. Here the CDR3 reads CATARGPNEKLFF. The CDR3 nucleotides read TGTGCCACAGCCAGGGGCCCTAATGAAAAACTGTTTTTT.

The chain links TRBV12-5 to TRBJ2-5; D gene ambiguous. Germline loops: CDR1 LGHNT, CDR2 FRNRAP. The CDR3 length is 12 residues. Trimming pared 7 bases from V and 4 bases from J, leaving 10 bases between. CDR3 region: CASALAGETQYF. The CDR3 bases are TGTGCTAGTGCCTTAGCCGGAGAGACCCAGTACTTC.

This clonotype was detected ten times or more. The J gene is TRBJ1-1, the V gene TRBV10-3; no firm D call. CDR1 ENHRY and CDR2 SYGVKD come from the germline V gene. The CDR3 runs to 13 residues. Trimming stripped 10 bases from V and 4 bases from J, with 16 bases between. The CDR3 DNA follows: TGTGCCACCACCGCGGACGGAGGCACTGAAGCTTTCTTT. It translates to CATTADGGTEAFF.